The 6 T cell receptor beta chains below were found in one sample sequenced in a study of cytomegalovirus exposure and HLA in healthy donors. The PCR used 60 Vbeta and 13 Jbeta primers. Clones were sequenced by immunoSEQ multiplex PCR, and TCRdb holds only the in-frame ones, with some missing. The sample yields 130,000 or so clones, over 60% seen once. Sample: PBMCs. The receptors stem from a woman in her 40s in good health and CMV-seronegative.

About this clone itself: Relative to the germline gene, one junction end is altered; a read error may explain this. The genes are TRBV5-4 and TRBJ2-2, with 12 bases lining up with TRBD2. CDR1 is SGHNT and CDR2 is YYREEE in the germline V gene (reference sequence). The CDR3 has 17 amino acids. CDR3 DNA: TGTGCCAGCAGCTTGCCTAGCGGGAGGGGTGGGGCCGGGGAGCTGCTTTTT. Its translation: CASSLPSGRGGAGELLF.

The rearrangement links TRBV5-1 to TRBJ2-2; D is unclear. The germline gives CDR1 SGHRS, CDR2 YFSETQ. The V gene lost 4 bases and the J gene lost 7 bases, with 11 bases spanning the gap. CDR3 length equals 13 residues. The CDR3 region is CASSIKIDGELFF. The CDR3 DNA reads as TGCGCCAGCAGCATAAAAATAGACGGGGAGCTGTTTTTT.

This clone was found once. This CDR3 is CASSLPRLFYEQYF. The CDR3 bases are TGTGCCAGCAGTTTACCCCGACTCTTTTACGAGCAGTACTTC. The genes are TRBV28 and TRBJ2-7; D call uncertain. The V and J ends lost 2 bases and 4 bases respectively, with 12 bases between them. This CDR3 is built from 14 residues. Germline CDR1 is MDHEN and CDR2 is SYDVKM. The whole variable domain, remainder taken from reference TRBV28 and TRBJ2-7, is DVKVTQSSRYLVKRTGEKVFLECVQDMDHENMFWYRQDPGLGLRLIYFSYDVKMKEKGDIPEGYSVSREKKERFSLILESASTNQTSMYLCASSLPRLFYEQYFGPGTRLTVT.

The chain is built from TRBV5-4 and TRBJ2-5, with D possibly TRBD1 on 6 matching bases. The germline V gene has CDR1 SGHNT and CDR2 YYREEE (reference sequence). The CDR3 runs to 15 residues. V shed 2 bases and J shed 2 bases, with 13 bases lying between them. This chain's CDR3 is CASSFDRTSQETQYF. The DNA of the CDR3 is TGTGCCAGCAGCTTCGACAGGACCTCACAAGAGACCCAGTACTTC.

The chain links TRBV15 to TRBJ2-7; D is unresolved. The CDR3 extends over 12 amino acids. The ends were cut back, 2 bases at V and 6 bases at J, with 8 bases in the middle. From germline, CDR1 is LNHNV and CDR2 YYDKDF (reference sequence). DNA for the CDR3: TGTGCCACCAGCAGACCCCCCTTCGAGCAGTACTTC. Amino acids: CATSRPPFEQYF.

This chain uses TRBV5-1 with TRBJ2-1, with D unresolved. Trimming stripped 4 bases from V and 0 bases from J, with 20 bases between. Germline assignment: CDR1 SGHRS and CDR2 YFSETQ. The CDR3 runs 18 residues. DNA of the CDR3: TGCGCCAGCAGCCTCCGACCTGCGACGGAGAGCTCCTACAATGAGCAGTTCTTC. It translates to CASSLRPATESSYNEQFF. The full variable domain, completed using reference TRBV5-1 and TRBJ2-1, is KAGVTQTPRYLIKTRGQQVTLSCSPISGHRSVSWYQQTPGQGLQFLFEYFSETQRNKGNFPGRFSGRQFSNSRSEMNVSTLELGDSALYLCASSLRPATESSYNEQFFGPGTRLTVL.